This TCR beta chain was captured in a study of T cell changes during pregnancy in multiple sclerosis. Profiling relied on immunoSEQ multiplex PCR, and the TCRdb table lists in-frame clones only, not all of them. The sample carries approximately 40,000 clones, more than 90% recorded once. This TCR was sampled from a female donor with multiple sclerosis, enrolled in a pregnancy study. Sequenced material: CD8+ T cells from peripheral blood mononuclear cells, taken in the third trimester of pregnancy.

The CDR3 DNA follows: TGTGCCAGCAGCGTACGGGGAACTTCAACTAATGAAAAACTGTTTTTT. Protein sequence: CASSVRGTSTNEKLFF. The chain carries TRBV9 and TRBJ1-4; unclear D gene. V was shortened by 1 base and J by 0 bases, with 10 bases between the two germline ends. Germline lookup yields CDR1 SGDLS and CDR2 YYNGEE. The length of the CDR3 is 16 residues.